These 15 T cell receptor beta chains were sequenced from one sample in a study of cytomegalovirus exposure and HLA in healthy donors (dated by TCRdb to 2016 to 2017). Library preparation was by the immunoSEQ multiplex PCR assay. For the multiplex PCR, a mixture combining 60 forward primers for TCR Vbeta segments and 13 reverse primers for TCR Jbeta segments was used. TCRdb mirrors the immuneACCESS table, restricted to in-frame sequences. Some clones are absent from its copies; in checked studies, under half trace to an unresolved V gene, and the reason for the others is unknown. The sample has 100,000 or so clones on record, roughly an eighth of them singletons. The ten largest clones represent more than 15% of the sample. The sequenced material came from PBMCs. These receptors all stem from a man aged 40-50 years in good health and CMV-seropositive.

Only a few counts were recorded for this clone. V and J are TRBV7-9 and TRBJ2-2, with a tentative D call TRBD1 (6 bases). Trimming stripped 5 bases from V and 2 bases from J, with 9 bases between. Germline-derived CDR1 and CDR2 are SEHNR and FQNEAQ (reference sequence). The CDR3 sequence is 14 residues long. The CDR3 is CASSTGQNTGELFF. The CDR3 nucleotides read TGTGCCAGCAGCACGGGACAAAACACCGGGGAGCTGTTTTTT.

For the CDR3, the DNA is TGTGCCAGCAGTAAACAGGGCACCGGGGAGCTGTTTTTT. This gives the protein CASSKQGTGELFF. V gene TRBV6-5 combines with J gene TRBJ2-2; D is perhaps TRBD1 (6 bases). The CDR3 totals 13 residues. V was clipped by 5 bases and J by 4 bases, with 8 bases between them. Germline CDR1 MNHEY, CDR2 SVGAGI.

Only a few counts were recorded for this clone. The chain joins TRBV6-1 to TRBJ2-2; tentative D call: TRBD1 (6 bases). Germline assignment: CDR1 MNHNS and CDR2 SASEGT. The CDR3 runs to 15 residues. Trimming removed 2 bases from V and 4 bases from J, with 11 bases in between. This CDR3 reads CASSENRVITGELFF. CDR3 in DNA: TGTGCCAGCAGTGAAAACAGGGTTATCACCGGGGAGCTGTTTTTT.

Only a few counts were recorded for this clone. V is TRBV19 and J is TRBJ1-4, with TRBD1 matching 9 bases. The germline CDR1 and CDR2 sequences are LNHDA and SQIVND (reference sequence). CDR3 length: 15 residues. Unmatched junction bases numbered 3, after V lost 0 bases and J lost 7 bases. The CDR3 is CASSIEGTGSEKLFF. In DNA, the CDR3 is TGTGCCAGTAGTATAGAAGGGACAGGGAGTGAAAAACTGTTTTTT.

DNA for the CDR3: TGTGCCAGCAGCCCACTAGCGGGAGCGAACAATGAGCAGTTCTTC. Protein: CASSPLAGANNEQFF. The chain uses TRBV11-2 and TRBJ2-1; TRBD2 matches 11 bases. V dropped 5 bases and J dropped 5; count of bases not matched to a gene: 5. This CDR3 is built from 15 residues. Germline CDR1 and CDR2: SGHAT and FQNNGV.

This clone turned up a few times. This rearrangement joins TRBV9 to TRBJ1-3, with D perhaps matching TRBD1 (5 bases). CDR3 length: 17 residues. The V gene's germline CDR1 is SGDLS and CDR2 YYNGEE. Trimming removed 4 bases from V and 0 bases from J, with 17 bases in between. CDR3 residues: CASSPSPPGDSGNTIYF. DNA for the CDR3: TGTGCCAGCAGCCCTAGCCCCCCGGGGGACTCTGGAAACACCATATATTTT.

The chain carries TRBV9 and TRBJ1-4; 8 bases are a match to TRBD1. Germline CDR1 is SGDLS and CDR2 is YYNGEE. J was trimmed by 6 bases and V by 4 bases; bases with no gene match: 11. The CDR3 runs to 16 residues. CDR3: CASSPDGTGGDEKLFF. The CDR3 bases are TGTGCCAGCAGCCCAGACGGAACAGGGGGGGATGAAAAACTGTTTTTT.

The table lists this clone with a few counts. The CDR3 loop reads CATSRGGTGGLGANVLTF. CDR3 DNA sequence: TGTGCCACCAGCAGAGGAGGGACAGGGGGGCTTGGGGCCAACGTCCTGACTTTC. V is TRBV15 and J is TRBJ2-6; 11 bases are shared with TRBD1. Germline V gives CDR1 LNHNV, CDR2 YYDKDF (reference sequence). This CDR3 comprises 18 residues. The V gene end was trimmed by 1 base and the J gene end by 3 bases; junction bases not matched to a gene: 5.

The chain couples TRBV2 to TRBJ2-2; TRBD1 agrees at 8 bases. This CDR3 has 14 residues. With V trimmed by 8 bases and J by 4 bases, 6 bases remained unmatched. The germline V gene encodes CDR1 SNHLY and CDR2 FYNNEI. In nucleotides, the CDR3 is TGTGCCAGCTGGACAGGGACGGGCACCGGGGAGCTGTTTTTT. Its translation: CASWTGTGTGELFF.

This clone has more than one count but fewer than ten. The rearrangement links TRBV6-6 to TRBJ2-3, with TRBD1 matching 8 bases. Trimming at V came to 2 bases and at J to 5 bases, leaving 6 bases not matched to a gene. CDR3 length: 15 amino acids. Germline V gene lookup returns CDR1 MNHNY and CDR2 SVGAGI (reference sequence). CDR3 loop: CASSYGQGAGDTQYF. The DNA of the CDR3 is TGTGCCAGCAGTTACGGGCAGGGGGCGGGAGATACGCAGTATTTT.

The rearrangement joins TRBV7-8 to TRBJ1-5, with D possibly being TRBD1 (5 bases). V was shortened by 0 bases and J by 2 bases, with 11 bases between the two germline ends. Germline V gene lookup returns CDR1 SGHVS and CDR2 FQNEAQ. The CDR3 extends over 16 amino acids. CDR3 loop: CASSLAPGTGNQPQHF. Here the CDR3 DNA reads TGTGCCAGCAGCTTAGCCCCCGGGACTGGCAATCAGCCCCAGCATTTT.

This clone has a handful of counts. The chain links TRBV28 to TRBJ1-5, with D perhaps TRBD1 (6 bases). V lost 3 bases, J lost 5 bases, and 11 bases lay in between. The CDR3 runs 14 residues. The V gene's germline CDR1 is MDHEN and CDR2 SYDVKM. Here the CDR3 reads CASSFSQGDQPQHF. As DNA, the CDR3 is TGTGCCAGCAGTTTTTCACAGGGCGATCAGCCCCAGCATTTT.

V and J are TRBV6-6 and TRBJ2-1, with D possibly matching TRBD2 (7 bases). V lost 0 bases, J lost 7 bases, and 16 bases lay in between. The length of the CDR3 is 16 residues. Germline values: CDR1 MNHNY, CDR2 SVGAGI (reference sequence). The CDR3 region has the DNA TGTGCCAGCAGTTACTCGACGGGGGCGCGGGGGAATGAGCAGTTCTTC. Encoded protein: CASSYSTGARGNEQFF.

This chain links TRBV12-5 with TRBJ2-3; D might be TRBD2 (6 bases). The CDR3 is 17 residues long. Trimming shortened V by 5 bases and J by 1 base, and 19 bases separated the two germline ends. Germline loops: CDR1 LGHNT, CDR2 FRNRAP. The CDR3 here is CASGRTPVAGRTDTQYF. The CDR3 region has the DNA TGTGCTAGTGGTAGGACTCCCGTGGCGGGGCGCACAGATACGCAGTATTTT.

The sample holds a few counts of this clone. V gene TRBV12-5 combines with J gene TRBJ2-7; possible D gene TRBD2, 5 bases. From germline, CDR1 is LGHNT and CDR2 FRNRAP. V was shortened by 8 bases and J by 3 bases, with 17 bases between the two germline ends. The CDR3 totals 14 residues. Here the CDR3 DNA reads TGTGCTAGTTCACCTCTAGCAGACTTCTACGAGCAGTACTTC. The encoded protein is CASSPLADFYEQYF. Variable domain in full (rest from reference TRBV12-5 and TRBJ2-7): DARVTQTPRHKVTEMGQEVTMRCQPILGHNTVFWYRQTMMQGLELLAYFRNRAPLDDSGMPKDRFSAEMPDATLATLKIQPSEPRDSAVYFCASSPLADFYEQYFGPGTRLTVT.